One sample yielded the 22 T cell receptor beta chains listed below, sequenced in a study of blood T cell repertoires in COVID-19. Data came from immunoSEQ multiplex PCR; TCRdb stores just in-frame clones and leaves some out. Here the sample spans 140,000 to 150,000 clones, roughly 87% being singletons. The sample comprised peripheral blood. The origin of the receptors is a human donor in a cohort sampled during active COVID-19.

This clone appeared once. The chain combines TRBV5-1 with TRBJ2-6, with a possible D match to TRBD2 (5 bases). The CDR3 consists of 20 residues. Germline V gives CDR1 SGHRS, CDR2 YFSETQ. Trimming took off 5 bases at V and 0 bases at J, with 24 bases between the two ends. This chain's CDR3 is CASRGPPLIGESSGANVLTF. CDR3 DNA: TGCGCCAGCAGGGGCCCCCCACTCATCGGGGAATCCTCTGGGGCCAACGTCCTGACTTTC.

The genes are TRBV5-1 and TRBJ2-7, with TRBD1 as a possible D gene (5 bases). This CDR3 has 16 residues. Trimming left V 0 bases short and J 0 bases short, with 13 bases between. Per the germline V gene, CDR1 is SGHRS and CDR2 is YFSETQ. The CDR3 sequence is CASSLAGGALSYEQYF. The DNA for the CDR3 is TGCGCCAGCAGCTTGGCAGGTGGGGCCCTCTCCTACGAGCAGTACTTC.

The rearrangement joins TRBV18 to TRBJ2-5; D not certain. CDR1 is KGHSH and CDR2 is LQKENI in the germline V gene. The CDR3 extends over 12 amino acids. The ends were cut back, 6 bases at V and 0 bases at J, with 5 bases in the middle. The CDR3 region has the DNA TGTGCCAGCTCCCGTGACCAAGAGACCCAGTACTTC. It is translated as CASSRDQETQYF.

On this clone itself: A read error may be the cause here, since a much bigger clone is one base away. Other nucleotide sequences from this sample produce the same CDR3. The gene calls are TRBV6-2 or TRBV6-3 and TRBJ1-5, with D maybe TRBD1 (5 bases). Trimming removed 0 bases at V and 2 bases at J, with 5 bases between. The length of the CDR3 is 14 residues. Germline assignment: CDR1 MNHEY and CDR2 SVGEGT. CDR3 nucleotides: TGTGCCAGCAGTTACTCAGGGGGCAATCAGCCCCAGCATTTT. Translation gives CASSYSGGNQPQHF.

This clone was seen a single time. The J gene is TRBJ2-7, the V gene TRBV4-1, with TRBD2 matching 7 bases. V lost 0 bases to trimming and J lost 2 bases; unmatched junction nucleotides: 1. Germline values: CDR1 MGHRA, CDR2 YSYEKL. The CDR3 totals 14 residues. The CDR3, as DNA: TGCGCCAGCAGCCAAGAACGGGGGGCCTACGAGCAGTACTTC. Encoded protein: CASSQERGAYEQYF.

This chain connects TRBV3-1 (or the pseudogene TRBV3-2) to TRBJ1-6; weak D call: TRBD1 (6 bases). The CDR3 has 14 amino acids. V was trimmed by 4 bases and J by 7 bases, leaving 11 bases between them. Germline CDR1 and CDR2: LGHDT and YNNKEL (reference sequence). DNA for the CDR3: TGTGCCAGCAGCCCTGGAAGGGGGAATTCACCCCTCCACTTT. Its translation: CASSPGRGNSPLHF.

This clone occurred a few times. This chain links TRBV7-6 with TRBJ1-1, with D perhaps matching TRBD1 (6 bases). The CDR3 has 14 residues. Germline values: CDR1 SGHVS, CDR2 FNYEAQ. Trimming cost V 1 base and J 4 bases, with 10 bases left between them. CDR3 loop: CASSLGTASTEAFF. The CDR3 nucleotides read TGTGCCAGCAGCTTAGGGACAGCTTCCACTGAAGCTTTCTTT. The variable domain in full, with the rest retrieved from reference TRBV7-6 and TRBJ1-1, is GAGVSQSPRYKVTKRGQDVALRCDPISGHVSLYWYRQALGQGPEFLTYFNYEAQQDKSGLPNDRFSAERPEGSISTLTIQRTEQRDSAMYRCASSLGTASTEAFFGQGTRLTVV.

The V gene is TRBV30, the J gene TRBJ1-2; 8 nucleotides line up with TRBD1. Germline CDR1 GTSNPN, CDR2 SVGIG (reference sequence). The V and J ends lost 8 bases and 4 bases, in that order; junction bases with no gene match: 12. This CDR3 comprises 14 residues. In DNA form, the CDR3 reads TGTGCCCGATACCCTGGACAGGGCTTCTATGGCTACACCTTC. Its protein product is CARYPGQGFYGYTF.

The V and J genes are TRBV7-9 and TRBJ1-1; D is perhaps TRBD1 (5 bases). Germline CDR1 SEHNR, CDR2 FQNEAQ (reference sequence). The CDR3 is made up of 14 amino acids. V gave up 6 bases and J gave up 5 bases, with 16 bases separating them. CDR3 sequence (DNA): TGTGCCAGCAGTTCCCAAGGGGCGCGGACTGAAGCTTTCTTT. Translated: CASSSQGARTEAFF.

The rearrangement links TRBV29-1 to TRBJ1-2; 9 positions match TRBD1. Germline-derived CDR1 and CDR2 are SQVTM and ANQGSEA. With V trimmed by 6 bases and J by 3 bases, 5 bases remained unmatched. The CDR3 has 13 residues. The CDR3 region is CSVAGTGHYGYTF. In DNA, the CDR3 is TGCAGCGTAGCCGGGACAGGGCACTATGGCTACACCTTC.

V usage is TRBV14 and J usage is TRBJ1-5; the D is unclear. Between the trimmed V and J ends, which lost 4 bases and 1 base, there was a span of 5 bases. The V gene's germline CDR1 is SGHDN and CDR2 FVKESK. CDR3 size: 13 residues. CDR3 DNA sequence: TGTGCCAGCAGCCCCCAAAGCAATCAGCCCCAGCATTTT. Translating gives CASSPQSNQPQHF.

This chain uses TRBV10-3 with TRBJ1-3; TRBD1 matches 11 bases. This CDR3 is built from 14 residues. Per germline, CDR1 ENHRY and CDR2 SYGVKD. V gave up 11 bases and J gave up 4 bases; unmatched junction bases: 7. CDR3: CAPTGQGAGNTIYF. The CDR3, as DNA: TGTGCCCCGACCGGACAGGGGGCCGGAAACACCATATATTTT.

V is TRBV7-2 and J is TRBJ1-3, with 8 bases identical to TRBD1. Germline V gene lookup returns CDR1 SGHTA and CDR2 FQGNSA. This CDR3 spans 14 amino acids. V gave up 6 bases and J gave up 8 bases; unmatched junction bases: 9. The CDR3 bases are TGTGCCAGCAGTTGGACAGGGCGAGTGGACACCATATATTTT. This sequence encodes CASSWTGRVDTIYF.

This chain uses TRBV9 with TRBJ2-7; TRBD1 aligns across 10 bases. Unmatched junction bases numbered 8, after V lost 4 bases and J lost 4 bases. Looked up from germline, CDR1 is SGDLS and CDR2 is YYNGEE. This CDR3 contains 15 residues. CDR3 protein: CASSPGQGGLYEQYF. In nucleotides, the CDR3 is TGTGCCAGCAGCCCCGGACAGGGGGGATTATACGAGCAGTACTTC. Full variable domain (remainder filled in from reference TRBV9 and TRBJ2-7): DSGVTQTPKHLITATGQRVTLRCSPRSGDLSVYWYQQSLDQGLQFLIQYYNGEERAKGNILERFSAQQFPDLHSELNLSSLELGDSALYFCASSPGQGGLYEQYFGPGTRLTVT.

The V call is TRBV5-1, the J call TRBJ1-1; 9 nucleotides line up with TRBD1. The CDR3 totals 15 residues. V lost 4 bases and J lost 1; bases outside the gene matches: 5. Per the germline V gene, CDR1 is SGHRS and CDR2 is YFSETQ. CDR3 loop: CASSTGQGGNTEAFF. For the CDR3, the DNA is TGCGCCAGCAGCACGGGACAGGGAGGGAACACTGAAGCTTTCTTT.

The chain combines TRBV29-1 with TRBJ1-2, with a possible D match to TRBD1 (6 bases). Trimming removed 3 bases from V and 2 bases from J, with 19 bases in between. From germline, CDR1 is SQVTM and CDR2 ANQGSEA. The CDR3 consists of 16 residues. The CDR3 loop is CSVDGTGPFRNYGYTF. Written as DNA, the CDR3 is TGCAGCGTTGACGGTACAGGGCCATTCAGGAACTATGGCTACACCTTC.

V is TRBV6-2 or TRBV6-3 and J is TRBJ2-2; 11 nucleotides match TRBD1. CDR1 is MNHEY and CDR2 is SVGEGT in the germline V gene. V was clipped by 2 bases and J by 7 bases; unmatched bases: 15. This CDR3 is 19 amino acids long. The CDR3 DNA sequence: TGTGCCAGCAGTTACGCATTTACCCGGGACAGGGGGTATAACGGGGAGCTGTTTTTT. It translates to CASSYAFTRDRGYNGELFF.

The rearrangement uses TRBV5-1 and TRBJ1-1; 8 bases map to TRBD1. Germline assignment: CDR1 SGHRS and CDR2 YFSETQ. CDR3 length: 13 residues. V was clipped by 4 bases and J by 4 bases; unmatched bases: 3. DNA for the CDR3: TGCGCCAGCAGCGTCACAGGGGGCACTGAAGCTTTCTTT. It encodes CASSVTGGTEAFF.

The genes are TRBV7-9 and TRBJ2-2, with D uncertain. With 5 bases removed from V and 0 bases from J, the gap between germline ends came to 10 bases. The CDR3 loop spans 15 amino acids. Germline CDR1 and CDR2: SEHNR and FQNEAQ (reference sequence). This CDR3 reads CASSPSVSNTGELFF. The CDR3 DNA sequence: TGTGCCAGCAGCCCCAGCGTCTCGAACACCGGGGAGCTGTTTTTT.

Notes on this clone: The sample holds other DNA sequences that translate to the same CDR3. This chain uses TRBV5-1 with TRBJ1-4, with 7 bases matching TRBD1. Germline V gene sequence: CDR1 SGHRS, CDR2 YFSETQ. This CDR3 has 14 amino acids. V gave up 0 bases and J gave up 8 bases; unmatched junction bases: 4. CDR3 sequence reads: CASSLGQGGEKLFF. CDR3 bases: TGCGCCAGCAGCTTGGGACAGGGAGGAGAAAAACTGTTTTTT.

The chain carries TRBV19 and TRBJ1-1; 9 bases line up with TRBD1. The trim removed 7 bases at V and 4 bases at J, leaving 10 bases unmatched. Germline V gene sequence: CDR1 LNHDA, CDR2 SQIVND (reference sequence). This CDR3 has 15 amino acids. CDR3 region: CASKGGQGSLTEAFF. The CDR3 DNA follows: TGTGCCAGTAAGGGAGGACAGGGGTCCCTCACTGAAGCTTTCTTT.

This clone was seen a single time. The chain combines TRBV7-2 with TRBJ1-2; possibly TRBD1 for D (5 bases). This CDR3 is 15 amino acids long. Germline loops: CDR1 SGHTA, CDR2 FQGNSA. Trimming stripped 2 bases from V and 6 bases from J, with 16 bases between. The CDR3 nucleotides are TGTGCCAGCAGCTTAAGCACCGGGACTCAGAATGGCTACACCTTC. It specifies CASSLSTGTQNGYTF. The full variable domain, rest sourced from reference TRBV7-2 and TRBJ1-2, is GAGVSQSPSNKVTEKGKDVELRCDPISGHTALYWYRQSLGQGLEFLIYFQGNSAPDKSGLPSDRFSAERTGGSVSTLTIQRTQQEDSAVYLCASSLSTGTQNGYTFGSGTRLTVV.